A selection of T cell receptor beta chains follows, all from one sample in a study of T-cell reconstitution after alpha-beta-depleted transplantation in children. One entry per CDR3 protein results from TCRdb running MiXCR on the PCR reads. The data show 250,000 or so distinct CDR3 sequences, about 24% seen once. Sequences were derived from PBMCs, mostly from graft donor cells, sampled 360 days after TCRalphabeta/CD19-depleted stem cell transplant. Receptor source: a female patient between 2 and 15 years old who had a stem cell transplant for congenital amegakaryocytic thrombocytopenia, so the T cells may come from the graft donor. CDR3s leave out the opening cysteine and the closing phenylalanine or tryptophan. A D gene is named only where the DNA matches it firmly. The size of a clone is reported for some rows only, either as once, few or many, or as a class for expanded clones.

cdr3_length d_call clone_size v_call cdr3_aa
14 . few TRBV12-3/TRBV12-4 ASRPPPGHLNTEAF
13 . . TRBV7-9 ASSLDPGSPNEQF
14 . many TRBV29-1 SVEDFSGTNTGELF
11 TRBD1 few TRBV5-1 ATRRTGNNEQF
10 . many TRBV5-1 ASSFDSYEQY
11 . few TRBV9 ASSVGGSYGYT
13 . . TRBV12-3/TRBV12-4 ASIAARGEVGTQY
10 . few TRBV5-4 ASSLARTEQF
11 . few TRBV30 AWSRAKITQQY
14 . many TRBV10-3 AISTAITANTGELF
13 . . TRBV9 ASSVAQEGLHEQY
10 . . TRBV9 ASSAHSETQY
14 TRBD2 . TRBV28 ASSEQRGSSYNEQF
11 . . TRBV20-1 SAREGRWTEAF
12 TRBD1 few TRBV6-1 ASRNPGGQETQY
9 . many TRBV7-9 ASSELGTQY
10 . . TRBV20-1 SARGGPHEQY
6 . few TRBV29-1 SVGGYT
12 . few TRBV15 ATSSSSYNSPLH
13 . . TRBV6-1 ASTPHGGIQETQY
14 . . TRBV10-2 ASSWTYSAPRETQY
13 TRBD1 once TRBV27 ASSPWTGGLGEQF
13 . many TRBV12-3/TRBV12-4 ASSPNRGRTDTQY
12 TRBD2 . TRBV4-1 ASSRTSSGYEQY
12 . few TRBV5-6 ASSLGGKNEKLF
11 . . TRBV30 AWSVQVDQPQH
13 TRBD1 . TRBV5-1 ASSLTTGGLTEAF
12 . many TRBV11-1 ASTLGVVRDTQY
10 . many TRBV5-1 ASQNPGGELF